The present T cell receptor beta chain was sequenced within a study of regulatory T cells in long-lasting Graves disease. Researchers made TCR beta libraries by using iRepertoire HTBI primers and running Arm-PCR on CDR3 regions. MiXCR, run by TCRdb on the multiplex PCR reads, gives a single entry per CDR3 protein. In the table there are a few hundred thousand distinct CDR3 sequences, around 20% of which are singletons. This clonotype was found many times. This CDR3 spans 13 amino acids. The germline V gene encodes CDR1 SGHRS and CDR2 YFSETQ. V was pared by 10 bases and J by 1 base, with 14 bases between. The time point denotes: newly diagnosed GD, antithyroid drugs for less than 3 months. Following extraction of RNA from PBMCs, that RNA was used to make the TCR library. Diagnoses of Graves' disease were made by American Thyroid Association guidelines. The sample was also reused in another study, on T cells in Graves' hyperthyroidism and ophthalmopathy. From that study: Clinicians diagnosed patients from clinical symptoms, serum thyroxine and TRAb, thyroid ultrasound and orbital computed tomography.

The genes are TRBV5-1 and TRBJ2-5; TRBD1 or TRBD2 may be the D gene (5 bases each). Sequenced material: peripheral blood mononuclear cells (PBMCs), taken at new diagnosis, from a patient treated with antithyroid drugs. The sequence derives from a woman in her 30s with Graves disease. This CDR3 reads CASRPGPQETQYF. The CDR3 DNA reads as TGCGCCTCCCGGCCGGGACCCCAAGAGACCCAGTACTTC. Filled out from reference TRBV5-1 and TRBJ2-5, the complete variable domain reads KAGVTQTPRYLIKTRGQQVTLSCSPISGHRSVSWYQQTPGQGLQFLFEYFSETQRNKGNFPGRFSGRQFSNSRSEMNVSTLELGDSALYLCASRPGPQETQYFGPGTRLLVL.